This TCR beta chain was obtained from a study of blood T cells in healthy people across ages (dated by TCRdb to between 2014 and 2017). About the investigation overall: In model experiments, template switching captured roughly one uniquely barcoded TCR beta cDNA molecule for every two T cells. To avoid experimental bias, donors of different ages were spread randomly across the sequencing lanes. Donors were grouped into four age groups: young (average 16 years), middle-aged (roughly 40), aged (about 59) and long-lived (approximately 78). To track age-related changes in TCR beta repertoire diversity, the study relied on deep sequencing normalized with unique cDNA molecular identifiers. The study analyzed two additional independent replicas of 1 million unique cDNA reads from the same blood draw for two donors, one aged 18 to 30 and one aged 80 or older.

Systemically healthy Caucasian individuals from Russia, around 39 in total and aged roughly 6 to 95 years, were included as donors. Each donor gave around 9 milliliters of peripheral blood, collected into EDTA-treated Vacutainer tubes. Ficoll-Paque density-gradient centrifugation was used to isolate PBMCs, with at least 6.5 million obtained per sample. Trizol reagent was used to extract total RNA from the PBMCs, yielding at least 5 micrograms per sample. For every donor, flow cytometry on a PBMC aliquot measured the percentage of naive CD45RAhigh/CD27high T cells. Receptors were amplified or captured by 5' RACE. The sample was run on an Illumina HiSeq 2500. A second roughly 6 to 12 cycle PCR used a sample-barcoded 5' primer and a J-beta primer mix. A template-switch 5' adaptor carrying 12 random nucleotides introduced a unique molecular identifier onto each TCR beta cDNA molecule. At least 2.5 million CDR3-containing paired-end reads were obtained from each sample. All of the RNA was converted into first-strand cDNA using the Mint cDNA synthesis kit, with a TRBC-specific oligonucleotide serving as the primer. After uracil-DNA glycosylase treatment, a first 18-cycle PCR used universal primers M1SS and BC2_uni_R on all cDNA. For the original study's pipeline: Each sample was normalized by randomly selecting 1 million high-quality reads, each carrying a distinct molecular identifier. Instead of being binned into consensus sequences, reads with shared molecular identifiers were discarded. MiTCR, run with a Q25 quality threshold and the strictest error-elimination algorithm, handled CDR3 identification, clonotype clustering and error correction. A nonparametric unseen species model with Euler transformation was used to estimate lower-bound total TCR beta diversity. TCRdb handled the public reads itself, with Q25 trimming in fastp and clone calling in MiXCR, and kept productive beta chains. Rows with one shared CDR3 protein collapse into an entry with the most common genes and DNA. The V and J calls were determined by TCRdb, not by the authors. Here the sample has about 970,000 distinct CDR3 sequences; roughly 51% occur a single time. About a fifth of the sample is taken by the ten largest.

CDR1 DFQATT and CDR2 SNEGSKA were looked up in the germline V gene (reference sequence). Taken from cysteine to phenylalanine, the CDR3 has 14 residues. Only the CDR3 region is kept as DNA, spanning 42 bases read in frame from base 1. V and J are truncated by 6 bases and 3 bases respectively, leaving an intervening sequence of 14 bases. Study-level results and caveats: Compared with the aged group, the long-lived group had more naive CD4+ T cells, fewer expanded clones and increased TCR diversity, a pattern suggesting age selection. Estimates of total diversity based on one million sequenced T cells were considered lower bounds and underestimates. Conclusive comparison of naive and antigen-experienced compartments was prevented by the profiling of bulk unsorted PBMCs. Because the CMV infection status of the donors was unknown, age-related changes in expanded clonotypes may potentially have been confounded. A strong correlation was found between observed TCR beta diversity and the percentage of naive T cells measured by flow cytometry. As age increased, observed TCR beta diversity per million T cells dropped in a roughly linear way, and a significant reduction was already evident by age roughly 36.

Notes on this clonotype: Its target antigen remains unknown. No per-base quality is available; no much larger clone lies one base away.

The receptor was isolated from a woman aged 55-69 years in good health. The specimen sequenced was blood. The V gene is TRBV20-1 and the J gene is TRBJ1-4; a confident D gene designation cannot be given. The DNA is TGCAGTGCCAGCATAAGGCAGTCTAATGAAAAACTGTTTTTT. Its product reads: CSASIRQSNEKLFF.